The 21 T cell receptor beta chains below come from one sample, sequenced in a study of CD8+ T cells in alopecia areata. cDNA prepared by RNA extraction and subsequent reverse transcription served as the template for sequencing. Repertoires were generated with immunoSEQ multiplex PCR, while TCRdb's copy carries only in-frame clones and drops some. The sample lists about 170,000 clones; roughly 63% were seen once. The treatment here: oral pan-JAK inhibitor, 5-10 mg twice daily. This specimen was CD4+ T cells sorted from blood, taken at approximately week 60, from a patient treated with tofacitinib. All receptors come from a human donor with alopecia areata.

V is TRBV6-1 and J is TRBJ2-7; D gene uncertain. Germline CDR1 MNHNS, CDR2 SASEGT. This CDR3 region has 14 residues. V lost 8 bases and J lost 4, with 18 bases in between. CDR3 in amino acids: CASVWMELAYEQYF. DNA for the CDR3: TGTGCCAGCGTTTGGATGGAACTCGCGTACGAGCAGTACTTC.

The V gene is TRBV25-1, the J gene TRBJ1-6; the D is unclear. Deletions cut 7 bases from V and 0 bases from J, with 7 bases between. Germline V gene lookup returns CDR1 MGHDK and CDR2 SYGVNS. The CDR3 length is 14 residues. The CDR3 bases are TGTGCCAGCACCCATGACTCCTATAATTCACCCCTCCACTTT. Encoded protein: CASTHDSYNSPLHF.

V usage is TRBV4-1 and J usage is TRBJ2-5; D possibly matches TRBD1 or TRBD2 (5 bases each). The length of the CDR3 is 15 residues. Germline lookup yields CDR1 MGHRA and CDR2 YSYEKL. The ends were cut back, 2 bases at V and 0 bases at J, with 10 bases in the middle. The CDR3 coding sequence is TGCGCCAGCAGCCAACGGGGCTTTGACCAAGAGACCCAGTACTTC. This sequence encodes CASSQRGFDQETQYF.

CDR3 coding DNA: TGTGCCAGCAGTGTTCATTACGAGCAGTACTTC. The encoded protein is CASSVHYEQYF. The chain carries TRBV6-1 and TRBJ2-7; D remains unclear. V was cut by 4 bases and J by 4 bases, with 5 bases left in between. The CDR3 loop spans 11 amino acids. Germline CDR1 MNHNS, CDR2 SASEGT.

As concerns this clone: Other nucleotide sequences in the sample specify the same CDR3. This chain connects TRBV6-5 to TRBJ1-5; TRBD1 matches at 7 bases. CDR3 size: 12 residues. V shed 6 bases, J shed 5 bases, and the junction held 1 base outside the gene matches. Germline CDR1 and CDR2: MNHEY and SVGAGI. CDR3: CASSDRDQPQHF. CDR3 coding DNA: TGTGCCAGCAGCGACAGGGATCAGCCCCAGCATTTT.

The rearrangement joins TRBV6-7 to TRBJ1-2; D unclear. TRBV6-7 is an ORF; its function is uncertain. This CDR3 has 10 residues. Trimming cost V 5 bases and J 7 bases, with 5 bases left between them. The CDR3 DNA reads as TGTGCCAGCAGTGGGAGTGGCTACACCTTC. It codes for CASSGSGYTF.

The chain joins TRBV7-8 to TRBJ1-5; D unresolved. The germline V gene has CDR1 SGHVS and CDR2 FQNEAQ. This CDR3 is 14 amino acids long. Trimming stripped 5 bases from V and 3 bases from J, with 11 bases between. DNA of the CDR3: TGTGCCAGCAGCCTGGGCAGTAACAATCAGCCCCAGCATTTT. This translates into CASSLGSNNQPQHF.

This clone was seen more than once but under ten times. CDR3 DNA sequence: TGTGCCAGCACAGGGATTGCCAATCAGCCCCAGCATTTT. Its translation: CASTGIANQPQHF. This chain connects TRBV2 to TRBJ1-5; tentative D call: TRBD1 (5 bases). The germline CDR1 and CDR2 sequences are SNHLY and FYNNEI. Between the trimmed V and J ends, which lost 7 bases and 3 bases, there was a span of 10 bases. The CDR3 loop spans 13 amino acids.

This sequence joins TRBV27 and TRBJ2-7, with D possibly TRBD1 on 5 matching bases. Deletions cut 6 bases from V and 4 bases from J, with 19 bases between. Germline V gene sequence: CDR1 MNHEY, CDR2 SMNVEV (reference sequence). CDR3 length equals 15 residues. This CDR3 reads CASSPPRVGRYEQYF. CDR3 bases: TGTGCCAGCAGCCCTCCCAGGGTGGGAAGATACGAGCAGTACTTC.

V gene TRBV7-2 combines with J gene TRBJ1-5; D may be TRBD1 (5 bases). The V gene lost 1 base and the J gene lost 6 bases, with 7 bases spanning the gap. Germline CDR1 is SGHTA and CDR2 is FQGNSA. The CDR3 is 13 amino acids. The CDR3 region is CASSLGGTQPQHF. The CDR3 bases are TGTGCCAGCAGCTTAGGGGGCACTCAGCCCCAGCATTTT. Full variable domain (remainder filled in from reference TRBV7-2 and TRBJ1-5): GAGVSQSPSNKVTEKGKDVELRCDPISGHTALYWYRQSLGQGLEFLIYFQGNSAPDKSGLPSDRFSAERTGGSVSTLTIQRTQQEDSAVYLCASSLGGTQPQHFGDGTRLSIL.

The chain uses TRBV2 and TRBJ1-1, with D hard to call. Trimming took 5 bases from V and 5 from J, leaving 9 bases between them. This CDR3 contains 12 residues. Germline V gives CDR1 SNHLY, CDR2 FYNNEI. Written as DNA, the CDR3 is TGTGCCAGCAGTTCGGATGGGACTGAAGCTTTCTTT. As protein: CASSSDGTEAFF.

This chain connects TRBV29-1 to TRBJ2-2, with a possible D match to TRBD1 (5 bases). CDR1 and CDR2 from the germline V gene are SQVTM and ANQGSEA. The CDR3 sequence is 14 residues long. V dropped 8 bases and J dropped 5 bases, with 18 bases sitting between them. Here the CDR3 DNA reads TGCAGCACCAGGACATCGGATTTTACCGGGGAGCTGTTTTTT. Protein product: CSTRTSDFTGELFF.

V gene TRBV25-1 combines with J gene TRBJ2-1, with TRBD1 identical over 8 bases. J lost 4 bases, V lost 0 bases, and 11 bases had no gene match. Germline CDR1 reads MGHDK; CDR2 reads SYGVNS. This CDR3 has 18 residues. CDR3 sequence (DNA): TGTGCCAGCAGTGAATATTTCCTTCTAGGACAGGGTTACAATGAGCAGTTCTTC. Translated, it gives CASSEYFLLGQGYNEQFF.

The J gene is TRBJ2-3, the V gene TRBV20-1; D uncertain. Germline lookup yields CDR1 DFQATT and CDR2 SNEGSKA (reference sequence). The V gene lost 5 bases and the J gene lost 8 bases, with 11 bases spanning the gap. The length of the CDR3 is 11 residues. The CDR3 nucleotides are TGCAGTGCTTACGTAGATGGTACGCAGTATTTT. It codes for CSAYVDGTQYF.

The V and J genes are TRBV5-6 and TRBJ1-3, with TRBD1 matching over 9 bases. There are 15 residues in the CDR3. In germline, CDR1 is SGHDT, CDR2 YYEEEE. The ends lost 3 bases at V and 2 bases at J; junction bases unmatched: 3. The CDR3 is CASSWTGATGNTIYF. CDR3 DNA sequence: TGTGCCAGCAGCTGGACAGGGGCTACTGGAAACACCATATATTTT. Using reference TRBV5-6 and TRBJ1-3 for the parts outside the CDR3, the full variable domain is DAGVTQSPTHLIKTRGQQVTLRCSPKSGHDTVSWYQQALGQGPQFIFQYYEEEERQRGNFPDRFSGHQFPNYSSELNVNALLLGDSALYLCASSWTGATGNTIYFGEGSWLTVV.

The rearrangement uses TRBV7-9 and TRBJ2-3; unclear D gene. V was cut by 1 base and J by 6 bases, with 5 bases left in between. Germline CDR1 SEHNR, CDR2 FQNEAQ (reference sequence). There are 12 residues in the CDR3. The DNA of the CDR3 is TGTGCCAGCAGCTTAGAGTGGGATACGCAGTATTTT. This codes for CASSLEWDTQYF.

V gene TRBV2 combines with J gene TRBJ2-5; D could derive from TRBD1 or TRBD2 (5 bases each). CDR3 length: 12 residues. Germline lookup yields CDR1 SNHLY and CDR2 FYNNEI. V was pared by 4 bases and J by 5 bases, with 8 bases between. CDR3: CASSVGRETQYF. The CDR3 coding sequence is TGTGCCAGCAGTGTGGGACGGGAGACCCAGTACTTC. Supplemented by reference TRBV2 and TRBJ2-5, the full variable domain reads EPEVTQTPSHQVTQMGQEVILRCVPISNHLYFYWYRQILGQKVEFLVSFYNNEISEKSEIFDDQFSVERPDGSNFTLKIRSTKLEDSAMYFCASSVGRETQYFGPGTRLLVL.

This clone was observed a single time. The V and J genes are TRBV14 and TRBJ2-5; D may be TRBD1 (6 bases). This CDR3 has 16 amino acids. Germline CDR1 and CDR2: SGHDN and FVKESK. Deletions cut 1 base from V and 4 bases from J, with 16 bases between. CDR3 nucleotide sequence: TGTGCCAGCAGCCAAGGGTTTGGGGGCCTTGTAGAGACCCAGTACTTC. This translates into CASSQGFGGLVETQYF.

The chain carries TRBV12-5 and TRBJ2-3, with D tentatively TRBD1 (6 bases). V was shortened by 7 bases and J by 2 bases, with 13 bases between the two germline ends. CDR3 length equals 14 residues. Germline V gene sequence: CDR1 LGHNT, CDR2 FRNRAP. CDR3 nucleotides: TGTGCTAGTGCCAAGGACAGACTCACAGATACGCAGTATTTT. It yields the protein CASAKDRLTDTQYF. The whole variable domain, filled in from reference TRBV12-5 and TRBJ2-3, reads DARVTQTPRHKVTEMGQEVTMRCQPILGHNTVFWYRQTMMQGLELLAYFRNRAPLDDSGMPKDRFSAEMPDATLATLKIQPSEPRDSAVYFCASAKDRLTDTQYFGPGTRLTVL.

The CDR3 DNA is TGTGCCTGGAGGTCAAGGGGGGGTAACACTGAAGCTTTCTTT. It translates to CAWRSRGGNTEAFF. The chain combines TRBV30 with TRBJ1-1, with D perhaps TRBD1 (6 bases). CDR1 GTSNPN and CDR2 SVGIG come from the germline V gene (reference sequence). Trimming took off 3 bases at V and 2 bases at J, with 13 bases between the two ends. The CDR3 extends over 14 amino acids. The full variable domain, its missing parts supplied by reference TRBV30 and TRBJ1-1, is SQTIHQWPATLVQPVGSPLSLECTVEGTSNPNLYWYRQAAGRGLQLLFYSVGIGQISSEVPQNLSASRPQDRQFILSSKKLLLSDSGFYLCAWRSRGGNTEAFFGQGTRLTVV.

The rearrangement links TRBV30 to TRBJ1-1; D not certain. Trimming shortened V by 1 base and J by 4 bases, and 10 bases separated the two germline ends. The CDR3 runs 13 residues. Germline V gene lookup returns CDR1 GTSNPN and CDR2 SVGIG (reference sequence). CDR3 protein: CAWSARLSTEAFF. CDR3 sequence (DNA): TGTGCCTGGAGTGCGCGCTTAAGCACTGAAGCTTTCTTT.